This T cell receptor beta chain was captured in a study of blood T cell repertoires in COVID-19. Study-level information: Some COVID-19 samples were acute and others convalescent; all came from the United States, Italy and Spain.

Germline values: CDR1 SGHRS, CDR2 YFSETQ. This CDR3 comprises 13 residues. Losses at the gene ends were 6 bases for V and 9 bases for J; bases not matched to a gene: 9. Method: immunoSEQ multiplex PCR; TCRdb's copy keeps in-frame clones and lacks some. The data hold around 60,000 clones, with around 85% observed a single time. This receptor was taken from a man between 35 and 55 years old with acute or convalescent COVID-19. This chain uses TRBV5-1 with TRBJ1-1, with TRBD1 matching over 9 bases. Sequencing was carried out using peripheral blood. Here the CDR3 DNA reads TGCGCCAGCAAGGAGGGGACAGGGAGCAAAGCTTTCTTT. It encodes CASKEGTGSKAFF.